This entry lists 26 T cell receptor beta chains sequenced from one sample in a study of T cells in Graves' hyperthyroidism and ophthalmopathy. Amplified regions were TCR beta CDR3 sequences from RNA transcripts. Using the HTBI primer set, a first-round RT-PCR was run on the TCR CDR3. Each CDR3 protein is one row after TCRdb ran MiXCR on the multiplex PCR reads. The profile covers approximately 570,000 distinct CDR3 sequences, with less than 20% appearing a single time and over 45% taken by the ten largest. Material for sequencing was blood. All receptors derive from a man aged 40-49 years with Graves' ophthalmopathy.

This clonotype turned up a few times. CDR3 coding DNA: TGTGCCAGCAGCGTAAGGACTGGGACGGCTGGAAACACCATATATTTT. This translates into CASSVRTGTAGNTIYF. The rearrangement links TRBV7-8 to TRBJ1-3; D may be TRBD1 (5 bases). CDR3 length: 16 residues. Trimming took 5 bases from V and 2 from J, leaving 16 bases between them. The germline V gene has CDR1 SGHVS and CDR2 FQNEAQ.

The chain uses TRBV27 and TRBJ2-7; unclear D gene. V lost 6 bases to trimming and J lost 3 bases, with 12 bases between them. Germline CDR1 MNHEY, CDR2 SMNVEV (reference sequence). The CDR3 has 13 amino acids. CDR3 DNA sequence: TGTGCCAGCAGAACCGAGGTGAACTACGAGCAGTACTTC. Amino acid sequence: CASRTEVNYEQYF.

The V call is TRBV7-9, the J call TRBJ1-1; D is unresolved. The V and J ends lost 5 bases and 8 bases respectively, with 15 bases between them. Per the germline V gene, CDR1 is SEHNR and CDR2 is FQNEAQ (reference sequence). CDR3 size: 13 residues. The CDR3 region is CASSPPVGSEAFF. CDR3 bases: TGTGCCAGCAGCCCACCGGTGGGTTCAGAAGCTTTCTTT.

This clonotype was detected many times. The chain recombines TRBV3-1 with TRBJ1-5, with D unclear. The germline gives CDR1 LGHDT, CDR2 YNNKEL (reference sequence). Trimming left V 5 bases short and J 0 bases short, with 5 bases between. The CDR3 has 13 amino acids. The CDR3 protein is CASSVGSNQPQHF. In DNA, the CDR3 is TGTGCCAGCAGCGTGGGTAGCAATCAGCCCCAGCATTTT.

This clonotype has just a few counts. The chain is built from TRBV30 and TRBJ2-1; 12 positions agree with TRBD2. V was pared by 1 base and J by 2 bases, with 3 bases of the junction left unmatched. This CDR3 contains 16 residues. The germline gives CDR1 GTSNPN, CDR2 SVGIG (reference sequence). Written as DNA, the CDR3 is TGTGCCTGGAGTGGACTAGCGGGAGCCACCTACAATGAGCAGTTCTTC. The encoded protein is CAWSGLAGATYNEQFF.

The chain employs TRBV7-8 and TRBJ1-1; no clear D. CDR1 is SGHVS, CDR2 FQNEAQ, per germline. The CDR3 loop spans 14 amino acids. The germline V and J ends were trimmed by 1 base and 2 bases, with 8 bases remaining between them. The CDR3 DNA reads TGTGCCAGCAGCTTAGAGGCTCGAAACACTGAAGCTTTCTTT. Protein: CASSLEARNTEAFF.

This clonotype was counted ten times or more. This chain uses TRBV11-2 with TRBJ2-1; TRBD1 matches 7 bases. The trim removed 6 bases at V and 6 bases at J, leaving 14 bases unmatched. The CDR3 has 16 amino acids. Germline V gene sequence: CDR1 SGHAT, CDR2 FQNNGV. CDR3 region: CASRLKTGAVSNEQFF. The CDR3 bases are TGTGCCAGCAGGCTTAAAACAGGGGCAGTTTCCAATGAGCAGTTCTTC.

This CDR3 is CASSAASTNYGYTF. Here the CDR3 DNA reads TGTGCCAGCAGCGCTGCCTCAACTAACTATGGCTACACCTTC. The V call is TRBV9, the J call TRBJ1-2, with D unresolved. The length of the CDR3 is 14 residues. The V end lost 3 bases, the J end lost 0 bases, and 9 bases lay between the germline ends. Germline assignment: CDR1 SGDLS and CDR2 YYNGEE.

The chain recombines TRBV19 with TRBJ1-1, with D hard to call. Trimming removed 5 bases at V and 1 base at J, with 17 bases between. This CDR3 has 16 residues. From germline, CDR1 is LNHDA and CDR2 SQIVND (reference sequence). CDR3 sequence reads: CASSSPRGRRNTEAFF. CDR3 sequence (DNA): TGTGCCAGTAGTTCACCCCGAGGCAGGCGGAACACTGAAGCTTTCTTT.

This clonotype was detected many times. J is TRBJ2-3 and V is TRBV20-1; 7 positions match TRBD2. This CDR3 is built from 15 residues. The junction had 7 bases not matched to a gene; V was cut back by 2 bases and J by 2 bases. Germline assignment: CDR1 DFQATT and CDR2 SNEGSKA (reference sequence). The CDR3 region is CSARLAEVFTDTQYF. The CDR3 DNA reads as TGCAGTGCTAGACTAGCGGAAGTTTTCACAGATACGCAGTATTTT.

This clonotype was counted between two and nine times. The chain uses TRBV11-1 and TRBJ2-1; 14 bases match TRBD2. The germline V gene has CDR1 SGHAT and CDR2 FQDESV (reference sequence). After removal of 5 bases from V and 8 bases from J, the junction contained 17 bases not matched to a gene. The CDR3 is made up of 19 amino acids. The CDR3 sequence: CASSPGQTGTSGRGHEQFF. The CDR3 DNA reads as TGTGCCAGCAGCCCCGGACAGACCGGGACTAGCGGGAGAGGGCATGAGCAGTTCTTC. Full variable domain (outside the CDR3, taken from reference TRBV11-1 and TRBJ2-1): EAEVAQSPRYKITEKSQAVAFWCDPISGHATLYWYRQILGQGPELLVQFQDESVVDDSQLPKDRFSAERLKGVDSTLKIQPAELGDSAMYLCASSPGQTGTSGRGHEQFFGPGTRLTVL.

This clonotype was seen at least ten times. V gene TRBV28 combines with J gene TRBJ2-7; no firm D call. This CDR3 has 15 amino acids. Between the trimmed V and J ends, which lost 2 bases and 0 bases, there was a span of 11 bases. CDR1 and CDR2 from the germline V gene are MDHEN and SYDVKM. This CDR3 is CASSLGRRSSYEQYF. The CDR3 region has the DNA TGTGCCAGCAGTTTAGGTCGTCGCAGCTCCTACGAGCAGTACTTC.

This clonotype was observed at least ten times. V gene TRBV3-1 combines with J gene TRBJ2-5; D not certain. Germline CDR1 reads LGHDT; CDR2 reads YNNKEL (reference sequence). The CDR3 spans 15 residues. Trimming shortened V by 0 bases and J by 1 base, and 9 bases separated the two germline ends. CDR3 in amino acids: CASSQERLPQETQYF. The CDR3 DNA reads TGTGCCAGCAGCCAAGAGAGGCTCCCCCAAGAGACCCAGTACTTC.

This clonotype was seen a few times. V and J are TRBV4-1 and TRBJ1-1; 7 positions match TRBD1. The germline CDR1 and CDR2 sequences are MGHRA and YSYEKL. V gave up 1 base and J gave up 2 bases; unmatched junction bases: 7. CDR3 length equals 16 residues. CDR3 bases: TGCGCCAGCAGCCAAGTAGGACAGGAGAGAAACACTGAAGCTTTCTTT. This translates into CASSQVGQERNTEAFF.

This clonotype came up many times. The chain employs TRBV2 and TRBJ1-2; TRBD1 is a possible D gene (6 bases). The CDR3 is 13 amino acids. The germline V gene has CDR1 SNHLY and CDR2 FYNNEI. Trimming left V 7 bases short and J 2 bases short, with 11 bases between. CDR3 amino acids: CASTRDNNYGYTF. In DNA, the CDR3 is TGTGCCAGCACACGGGACAACAACTATGGCTACACCTTC.

This clonotype was recorded a few times. The gene calls are TRBV30 and TRBJ2-2; perhaps TRBD2 as D (6 bases). The V end was cut by 3 bases, the J end by 7 bases, with 15 bases between. Germline CDR1 reads GTSNPN; CDR2 reads SVGIG (reference sequence). The CDR3 loop spans 14 amino acids. This CDR3 is CAWSGGSYSGELFF. The CDR3, as DNA: TGTGCCTGGAGCGGAGGGTCGTATAGCGGGGAGCTGTTTTTT.

The chain is built from TRBV6-1 and TRBJ1-1; D remains ambiguous. The germline gives CDR1 MNHNS, CDR2 SASEGT. CDR3 length equals 13 residues. Trimming stripped 7 bases from V and 5 bases from J, with 14 bases between. CDR3 sequence: CASMDLPGTEAFF. CDR3 bases: TGTGCCAGCATGGACCTCCCGGGGACTGAAGCTTTCTTT.

This chain joins TRBV20-1 and TRBJ1-5; possibly TRBD1 for D (5 bases). The CDR3 sequence is 15 residues long. Trimming pared 3 bases from V and 3 bases from J, leaving 15 bases between. The germline gives CDR1 DFQATT, CDR2 SNEGSKA (reference sequence). The CDR3 DNA follows: TGCAGTGCTAGGTTCGGGGGGGTTGCCAATCAGCCCCAGCATTTT. Protein: CSARFGGVANQPQHF.

This clonotype was counted at least ten times. The rearrangement links TRBV6-1 to TRBJ2-5; tentative D call: TRBD2 (6 bases). V lost 6 bases, J lost 2 bases, and 16 bases lay in between. The CDR3 runs 15 residues. The germline V gene has CDR1 MNHNS and CDR2 SASEGT. CDR3 sequence reads: CASRHRGLGQETQYF. Here the CDR3 DNA reads TGTGCCAGCAGACACCGGGGACTGGGTCAAGAGACCCAGTACTTC.

Written as DNA, the CDR3 is TGCGCCAGCAGCCAGATTCGGGGGCGCGGCACCGGGGAGCTGTTTTTT. This codes for CASSQIRGRGTGELFF. The V call is TRBV4-1, the J call TRBJ2-2; the D call may be TRBD1 or TRBD2 (6 bases each). The CDR3 is 16 residues long. Germline values: CDR1 MGHRA, CDR2 YSYEKL. V was trimmed by 3 bases and J by 4 bases, leaving 15 bases between them.

The chain joins TRBV19 to TRBJ1-5; D is ambiguous. The CDR3 extends over 13 amino acids. Trimming took off 2 bases at V and 3 bases at J, with 5 bases between the two ends. Germline CDR1 is LNHDA and CDR2 is SQIVND (reference sequence). The CDR3 sequence: CASSIQYNQPQHF. The DNA for the CDR3 is TGTGCCAGTAGTATACAGTACAATCAGCCCCAGCATTTT.

The V gene is TRBV5-6, the J gene TRBJ2-5; perhaps TRBD2 as D (6 bases). From germline, CDR1 is SGHDT and CDR2 YYEEEE. The CDR3 totals 17 residues. Trimming removed 3 bases from V and 5 bases from J, with 23 bases in between. The CDR3 spells CASSSSSGTAEGETQYF. DNA of the CDR3: TGTGCCAGCAGCTCCAGTTCCGGGACGGCGGAGGGGGAGACCCAGTACTTC.

There are a few counts of this clonotype. This chain connects TRBV5-1 to TRBJ2-1; 9 nucleotides line up with TRBD2. J was trimmed by 5 bases and V by 0 bases; bases with no gene match: 6. This CDR3 has 16 amino acids. CDR1 is SGHRS and CDR2 is YFSETQ in the germline V gene. In DNA form, the CDR3 reads TGCGCCAGCAGCTTGGGTGGACTAGCGAATAACAATGAGCAGTTCTTC. Its protein product is CASSLGGLANNNEQFF.

The chain joins TRBV4-3 to TRBJ2-4, with D perhaps matching TRBD2 (6 bases). Looked up from germline, CDR1 is LGHNA and CDR2 is YSLEER. The CDR3 is made up of 15 amino acids. Trimming removed 3 bases from V and 6 bases from J, with 15 bases in between. Here the CDR3 reads CASSQGRGTGNIQYF. CDR3 DNA sequence: TGCGCCAGCAGCCAGGGTCGGGGGACGGGAAACATTCAGTACTTC.

This clonotype was counted many times. This CDR3 is CASSPGTGFTEQYF. The CDR3 DNA reads as TGTGCCAGCAGCCCGGGGACAGGGTTTACCGAGCAGTACTTC. The V gene is TRBV7-3, the J gene TRBJ2-7, with 9 bases matching TRBD1. The germline gives CDR1 SGHTA, CDR2 FQGTGA. There are 14 residues in the CDR3. V lost 5 bases and J lost 6; bases outside the gene matches: 8.

This clonotype has a count of ten or more. V gene TRBV11-2 combines with J gene TRBJ2-7; D may be TRBD1 (5 bases). This CDR3 has 16 residues. V was trimmed by 0 bases and J by 5 bases, leaving 17 bases between them. Germline CDR1 is SGHAT and CDR2 is FQNNGV. CDR3 in amino acids: CASSLDRTTVKDEQYF. In nucleotides, the CDR3 is TGTGCCAGCAGCTTAGATCGGACGACAGTAAAAGACGAGCAGTACTTC.